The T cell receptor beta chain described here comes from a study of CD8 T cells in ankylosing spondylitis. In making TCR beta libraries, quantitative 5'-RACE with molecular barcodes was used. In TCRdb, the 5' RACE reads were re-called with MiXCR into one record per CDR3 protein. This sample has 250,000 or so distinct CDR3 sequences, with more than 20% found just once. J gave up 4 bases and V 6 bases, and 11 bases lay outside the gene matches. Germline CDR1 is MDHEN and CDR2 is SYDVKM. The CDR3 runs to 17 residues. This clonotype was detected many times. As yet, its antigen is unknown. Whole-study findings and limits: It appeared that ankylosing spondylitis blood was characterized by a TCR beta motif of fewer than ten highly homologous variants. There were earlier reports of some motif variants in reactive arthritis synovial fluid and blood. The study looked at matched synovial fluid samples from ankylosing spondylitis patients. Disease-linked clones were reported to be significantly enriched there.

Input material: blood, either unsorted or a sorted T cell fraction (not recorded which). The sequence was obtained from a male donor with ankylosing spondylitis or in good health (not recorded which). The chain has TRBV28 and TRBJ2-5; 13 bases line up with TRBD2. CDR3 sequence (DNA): TGTGCCAGCAGCTTCTCCAAACTAGCGGGGGGGTCAGAGACCCAGTACTTC. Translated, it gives CASSFSKLAGGSETQYF.